The rows below give T cell receptor beta chains drawn from one sample of a study of vaccination and CD4 T cells after COVID-19. TCRdb re-called the PCR reads through MiXCR, storing one row per CDR3 protein. The table shows around 20,000 distinct CDR3 sequences, with under 60% occurring only once. Their recognized antigens are unknown. The material was CD4+ T cells from blood, cultured in vitro, obtained after SARS-CoV-2 vaccination. All receptors come from a human donor who had recovered from COVID-19. CDR3s leave out the opening cysteine and the closing phenylalanine or tryptophan.

>TRBV28|TRBJ2-7
ASSTGLTGREQY
>TRBV5-1|TRBJ2-1
ASSLAGYYNEQF
>TRBV7-6|TRBJ2-2
ASSLTGNTGELF
>TRBV18|TRBJ1-1
ASSHTGQSEAF
>TRBV30|TRBJ1-6
AWSHGGAYNSPLH
>TRBV27|TRBJ2-6
ASRKGQGASGANVLT
>TRBV6-5|TRBJ2-1
ASSFTSSYNEQF
>TRBV28|TRBJ1-2
ASSLWEGRGGYT
>TRBV6-5|TRBJ1-6
ASSYSKGGMESPLH
>TRBV27|TRBJ1-6
ASSYYNSPLH
>TRBV7-6|TRBJ2-2
ASSLGTSVYTGELF
>TRBV5-4|TRBJ2-1
ASSSGTSRYEQF
>TRBV10-3|TRBJ1-1
ASQGGPESEAEAF
>TRBV6-2/TRBV6-3|TRBJ1-2
ASSTGVLPSYGYT
>TRBV5-3|TRBJ1-1
ASSLSGGSSSEAF
>TRBV7-2|TRBJ2-1
ASSLQPPGLAYNEQF
>TRBV19|TRBJ2-1
ASSIDRGVGEQF
>TRBV7-3|TRBJ2-2
ASSFGGRTGELF
>TRBV6-2/TRBV6-3|TRBJ1-6
ASSRGFLLH
>TRBV6-2/TRBV6-3|TRBJ2-5
ASSYPTGETQY
>TRBV20-1|TRBJ1-5
SARAGQGLNQPQH
>TRBV6-2/TRBV6-3|TRBJ2-3
ASRPKWPGQGAADTQY
>TRBV6-2/TRBV6-3|TRBJ1-2
ASGNRGLGYGYT
>TRBV20-1|TRBJ2-5
SARVRAGAQY
>TRBV7-9|TRBJ1-1
ASSSTTTGRTEAF
>TRBV6-5|TRBJ2-2
ASSYSGGVTGELF
>TRBV10-3|TRBJ1-5
AISEGGAGLGNQPQH
>TRBV10-2|TRBJ1-1
ASSPVNTEAF
>TRBV20-1|TRBJ1-2
SANRAGGYT
>TRBV6-2/TRBV6-3|TRBJ1-2
ASSYEGTGYT
>TRBV7-8|TRBJ2-3
ASSLKRGEPGGADTQY
>TRBV7-2|TRBJ2-2
ASSLVSTGGGELF
>TRBV7-8|TRBJ2-4
ASSLALGPPSKNIQY
>TRBV20-1|TRBJ1-1
SAREGGVNTEAF
>TRBV7-9|TRBJ1-2
ASSLRTREGYT